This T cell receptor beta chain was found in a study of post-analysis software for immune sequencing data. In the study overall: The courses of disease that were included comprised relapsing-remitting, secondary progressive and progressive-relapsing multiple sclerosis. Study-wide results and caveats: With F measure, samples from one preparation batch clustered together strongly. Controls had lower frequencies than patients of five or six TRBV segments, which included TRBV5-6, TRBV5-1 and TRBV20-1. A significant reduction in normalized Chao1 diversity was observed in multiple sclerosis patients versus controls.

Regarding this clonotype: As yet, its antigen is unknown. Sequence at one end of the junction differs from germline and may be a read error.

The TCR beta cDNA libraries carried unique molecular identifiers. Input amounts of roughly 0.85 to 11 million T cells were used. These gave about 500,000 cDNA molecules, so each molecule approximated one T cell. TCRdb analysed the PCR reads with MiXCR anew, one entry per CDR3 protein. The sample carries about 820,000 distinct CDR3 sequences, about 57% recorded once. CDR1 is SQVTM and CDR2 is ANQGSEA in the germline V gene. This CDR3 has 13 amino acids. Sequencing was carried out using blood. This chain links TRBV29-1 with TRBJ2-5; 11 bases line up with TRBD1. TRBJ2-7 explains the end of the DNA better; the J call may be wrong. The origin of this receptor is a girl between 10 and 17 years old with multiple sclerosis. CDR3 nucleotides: TGCAGCGGTGAAAGGGGACAGGGGGACGAGCAGTACTTC. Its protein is CSGERGQGDEQYF.